This record concerns one TCR beta chain sequence. The antigen remains undetermined. Germline CDR1 is ENHRY and CDR2 is SYGVKD. CDR3 size: 13 residues. V lost 7 bases, J lost 0 bases, and 9 bases lay in between. Healthy donors had no documented immune events, such as infections, while sampled. Some clones are missing from TCRdb's copy, which holds only in-frame ones; the method was immunoSEQ multiplex PCR. Among some 95,000 clones, approximately 86% were seen once, and the ten largest hold roughly 5.9%. These data come from a study of identifying expanded T cells in peripheral blood. Study-level findings and limits: Differentially abundant clones: about 1.2 between replicates, approximately 15 at approximately 13 days, less than 25 at four. Variance in clone template counts between approximately two-week samples significantly increased with total template count across all healthy donors.

The sequenced sample was blood. This TCR was sampled from a person aged 18-69 years in good health. The chain links TRBV10-3 to TRBJ1-1; D is unclear. CDR3 in DNA: TGTGCCATCACCGACCCGATGAACACTGAAGCTTTCTTT. It translates to CAITDPMNTEAFF.